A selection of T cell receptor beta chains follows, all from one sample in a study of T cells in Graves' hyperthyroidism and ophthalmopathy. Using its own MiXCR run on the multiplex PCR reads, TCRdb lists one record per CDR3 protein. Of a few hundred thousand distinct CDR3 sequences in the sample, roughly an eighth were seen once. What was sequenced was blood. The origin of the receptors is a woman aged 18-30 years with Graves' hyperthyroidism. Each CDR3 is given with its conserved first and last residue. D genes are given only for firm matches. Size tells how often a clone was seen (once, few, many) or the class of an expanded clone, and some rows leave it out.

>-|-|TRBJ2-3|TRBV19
CATQRGLPGGGPDTQYF
TGTGCCACCCAGAGGGGGCTCCCGGGGGGCGGTCCAGATACGCAGTATTTT
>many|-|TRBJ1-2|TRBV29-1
CSVYTREAESYYGYTF
TGCAGCGTTTACACGCGGGAGGCAGAGAGCTACTATGGCTACACCTTC
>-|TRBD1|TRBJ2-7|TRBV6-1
CASSTLPTGFSYEQYF
TGTGCCAGCAGTACCCTCCCGACAGGGTTTTCCTACGAGCAGTACTTC
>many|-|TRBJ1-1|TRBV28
CASRTGSYTEAFF
TGTGCCAGCAGAACAGGGTCTTACACTGAAGCTTTCTTT
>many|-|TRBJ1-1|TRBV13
CASSLAGEPVNTEAFF
TGTGCCAGCAGCTTAGCTGGGGAACCGGTAAACACTGAAGCTTTCTTT
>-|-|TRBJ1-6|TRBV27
CASSTPDAPIHF
TGTGCCAGCAGTACCCCCGACGCCCCCATCCACTTT
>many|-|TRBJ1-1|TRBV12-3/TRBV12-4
CASSLIATEAFF
TGTGCCAGCAGTTTAATAGCCACTGAAGCTTTCTTT
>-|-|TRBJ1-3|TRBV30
CAWGGLPQGILGNTIYF
TGTGCCTGGGGAGGCCTCCCCCAGGGGATTCTTGGAAACACCATATATTTT
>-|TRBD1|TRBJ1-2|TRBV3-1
CASSQGGTGTTSGHTF
TGTGCCAGCAGCCAAGGAGGGACAGGTACGACTTCGGGCCACACCTTC
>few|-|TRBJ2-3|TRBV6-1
CASRIRRGTDTQYF
TGTGCCAGCAGAATCCGAAGGGGCACAGATACGCAGTATTTT
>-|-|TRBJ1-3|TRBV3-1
CASSQDIVYF
TGTGCCAGCAGCCAAGATATCGTATATTTT
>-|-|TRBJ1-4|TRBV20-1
CSARSPWTSNEKLFF
TGCAGTGCTAGATCCCCCTGGACATCTAATGAAAAACTGTTTTTT
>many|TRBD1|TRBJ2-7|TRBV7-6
CASSLGTGGMDEQYF
TGTGCCAGCAGCTTAGGGACAGGGGGCATGGACGAGCAGTACTTC
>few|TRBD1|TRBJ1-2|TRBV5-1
CASRASPGQGVLYTF
TGCGCCAGCAGGGCTTCACCGGGACAGGGGGTCTTGTACACCTTC
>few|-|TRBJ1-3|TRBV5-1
CASSSGSGNTIYF
TGTGCCAGCAGTTCAGGATCTGGAAACACCATATATTTT
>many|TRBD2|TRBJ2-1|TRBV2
CASSESSGRSSYNEQFF
TGTGCCAGCAGTGAATCTAGCGGGAGATCATCCTACAATGAGCAGTTCTTC
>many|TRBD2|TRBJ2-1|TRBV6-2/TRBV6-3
CASTRFVGGPSDEQFF
TGTGCCAGCACTCGGTTTGTGGGAGGGCCGTCCGATGAGCAGTTCTTC
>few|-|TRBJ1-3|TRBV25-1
CASSAPGAGNTIYF
TGTGCCAGCAGTGCCCCGGGGGCTGGAAACACCATATATTTT
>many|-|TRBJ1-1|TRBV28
CASRGNRPMNTEAFF
TGTGCCAGCAGGGGGAACAGGCCAATGAACACTGAAGCTTTCTTT
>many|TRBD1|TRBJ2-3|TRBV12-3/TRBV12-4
CASSPQGGRGQYTQYF
TGTGCCAGCAGTCCACAAGGCGGCAGGGGGCAATATACGCAGTATTTT